This TCR beta chain was captured by sequencing in a study of OX40 agonist ivuxolimab in advanced cancers. Across the whole study: Partial responses were observed in three patients, of whom one had hepatocellular carcinoma and two had cutaneous melanoma. General study points: Among the lowest peripheral clonal expansion occurred in 0.1-3.0 mg/kg partial responders. Dose levels from 0.1 to 3.0 mg/kg saw CD4+ and CD8+ blood T cells expand clonally by week 6.

The study sampled blood at baseline, cycle 4 day 1, and cycle 7 day 1. In the case of this clone: Its specificity is not known. Other DNA sequences in the same sample also yield this CDR3.

The protocol was immunoSEQ multiplex PCR, while the TCRdb copy is restricted to in-frame clones and leaves out a portion. The sample consists of roughly 69,000 clones, around 90% of them appearing once. Germline CDR1 is DFQATT and CDR2 is SNEGSKA (reference sequence). V lost 6 bases and J 0 bases, leaving 3 bases between the germline ends. This CDR3 is built from 10 residues. V usage is TRBV20-1 and J usage is TRBJ2-7; D unresolved. The receptor was derived from an adult with an advanced solid tumor such as melanoma, head and neck, liver or kidney cancer. The specimen comprised CD4+ or CD8+ T cells sorted from blood, sampled in a trial of the OX40 agonist ivuxolimab. The CDR3 DNA follows: TGCAGTGCCTCCTCCTACGAGCAGTACTTC. It yields the protein CSASSYEQYF.